The entry below gives a single T cell receptor (beta chain) sequence along with its context. Produced via immunoSEQ multiplex PCR; TCRdb's table is partial and in-frame only. The repertoire holds 90,000 to 150,000 clones, with 88% as singletons. The data belong to a study of control samples from healthy donors and cancer patients. The CDR3 is 12 residues long. V was clipped by 3 bases and J by 9 bases, with 12 bases between them. The germline V gene encodes CDR1 LGHDT and CDR2 YNNKEL (reference sequence). The material sequenced was blood. The TCR sequence derives from a middle-aged man in good health. The chain has TRBV3-1 (or the pseudogene TRBV3-2) and TRBJ2-7, with D possibly being TRBD1 (5 bases). The CDR3 sequence is CASSQSKGSQYF. DNA for the CDR3: TGTGCCAGCAGCCAGAGCAAGGGGTCGCAGTACTTC.